These 21 T cell receptor beta chains were all obtained from the same sample, sequenced in a study of shared clonotypes between healthy human individuals. Libraries were prepared by immunoSEQ multiplex PCR; TCRdb keeps only in-frame clonotypes and omits some of them. The sample includes 2 million or so clones, around 95% seen only once; the top ten take 0.1% to 0.15%. Sequenced input: naive CD4+ T cells sorted from blood. Subset specified: CD45RA+ positively selected. These receptors all stem from a young man in good health.

V gene TRBV10-3 combines with J gene TRBJ2-5; D possibly uses TRBD1 or TRBD2 (6 bases each). The length of the CDR3 is 13 residues. V was trimmed by 8 bases and J by 4 bases, leaving 14 bases between them. Germline CDR1 is ENHRY and CDR2 is SYGVKD. The CDR3 DNA reads as TGTGCCATCGGGGACTTGGGGGCAGAGACCCAGTACTTC. Protein product: CAIGDLGAETQYF.

CDR3 DNA: TGTGCCAGCAGTGAATGGGGGGCAGGGGCCACCGGGGAGCTGTTTTTT. It codes for CASSEWGAGATGELFF. V and J are TRBV25-1 and TRBJ2-2, with D possibly being TRBD1 or TRBD2 (6 bases each). V was trimmed by 1 base and J by 4 bases, leaving 13 bases between them. The CDR3 consists of 16 residues. Germline CDR1 and CDR2: MGHDK and SYGVNS.

The V and J genes are TRBV19 and TRBJ1-1, with D possibly being TRBD1 (6 bases). Trimming shortened V by 4 bases and J by 4 bases, and 13 bases separated the two germline ends. The CDR3 loop spans 14 amino acids. Germline loops: CDR1 LNHDA, CDR2 SQIVND (reference sequence). The CDR3 loop reads CASSKGQSGTEAFF. For the CDR3, the DNA is TGTGCCAGTAGTAAAGGACAGAGTGGCACTGAAGCTTTCTTT.

The chain is built from TRBV6-1 and TRBJ2-7; 12 positions match TRBD2. V was pared by 4 bases and J by 7 bases, with 11 bases of the junction left unmatched. This CDR3 spans 16 amino acids. Germline CDR1 is MNHNS and CDR2 is SASEGT. The CDR3 protein is CASSARLAGASREQYF. The DNA for the CDR3 is TGTGCCAGCAGTGCCCGACTAGCGGGGGCCTCTAGAGAGCAGTACTTC.

The chain carries TRBV10-2 and TRBJ2-7; 9 bases line up with TRBD1. This CDR3 is built from 13 residues. Germline CDR1 WSHSY, CDR2 SAAADI. The ends lost 7 bases at V and 2 bases at J; junction bases unmatched: 3. The CDR3 bases are TGCGCCAGCATGACAGGGGGTGCCTACGAGCAGTACTTC. Amino acid sequence: CASMTGGAYEQYF.

V is TRBV7-2 and J is TRBJ2-7, with unresolved D. Trimming shortened V by 2 bases and J by 0 bases, and 8 bases separated the two germline ends. CDR3 size: 14 residues. Germline V gene sequence: CDR1 SGHTA, CDR2 FQGNSA. DNA of the CDR3: TGTGCCAGCAGCTTAACACAAAGCTCCTACGAGCAGTACTTC. Its protein product is CASSLTQSSYEQYF.

This chain uses TRBV28 with TRBJ1-1; D not resolved. V gave up 7 bases and J gave up 3 bases, with 6 bases separating them. Per germline, CDR1 MDHEN and CDR2 SYDVKM. The CDR3 covers 11 residues. The CDR3 region has the DNA TGTGCCAGCAAGGGCGACACTGAAGCTTTCTTT. It translates to CASKGDTEAFF.

The V and J genes are TRBV6-5 and TRBJ2-5; no clear D gene. The CDR3 has 11 amino acids. Trimming removed 6 bases from V and 5 bases from J, with 7 bases in between. In germline, CDR1 is MNHEY, CDR2 SVGAGI. CDR3 protein: CASRTWETQYF. Written as DNA, the CDR3 is TGTGCCAGCAGGACCTGGGAGACCCAGTACTTC.

This clone was counted a single time. The chain combines TRBV30 with TRBJ1-2; 10 bases are a match to TRBD1. This CDR3 spans 17 amino acids. The J segment lost 3 bases and the V segment lost 2 bases, leaving 12 bases of the junction unmatched. Germline V gene data show CDR1 as GTSNPN and CDR2 as SVGIG (reference sequence). CDR3 sequence: CAWSPRGPGQGDYGYTF. In nucleotides, the CDR3 is TGTGCCTGGAGTCCCCGTGGACCCGGACAGGGGGACTATGGCTACACCTTC. The whole variable domain, filled in from reference TRBV30 and TRBJ1-2, reads SQTIHQWPATLVQPVGSPLSLECTVEGTSNPNLYWYRQAAGRGLQLLFYSVGIGQISSEVPQNLSASRPQDRQFILSSKKLLLSDSGFYLCAWSPRGPGQGDYGYTFGSGTRLTVV.

The chain couples TRBV10-3 to TRBJ1-2; 12 positions match TRBD1. The CDR3 spans 15 residues. V trimming: 4 bases; J trimming: 6 bases; junction bases outside the gene matches: 6. CDR1 ENHRY and CDR2 SYGVKD come from the germline V gene. CDR3 sequence: CAISGRDRGPDGYTF. As DNA, the CDR3 is TGTGCCATCAGTGGCCGGGACAGGGGGCCCGATGGCTACACCTTC.

In DNA form, the CDR3 reads TGCGCCAGCAGTCCACACCCCAGGGGTGTCCGCAGCAATCAGCCCCAGCATTTT. It encodes CASSPHPRGVRSNQPQHF. The V and J genes are TRBV10-1 and TRBJ1-5; the D gene is possibly TRBD1 (6 bases). V lost 5 bases and J lost 1, with 21 bases in between. The CDR3 sequence is 18 residues long. In germline, CDR1 is WNHNN, CDR2 SYGVQD (reference sequence).

The CDR3 DNA sequence: TGTGCCAGCAGTTTATCTATTCCGGGCAGGGGCACAGATACGCAGTATTTT. This translates into CASSLSIPGRGTDTQYF. The V call is TRBV27, the J call TRBJ2-3; tentative D call: TRBD1 (5 bases). Between the trimmed V and J ends, which lost 0 bases and 1 base, there was a span of 14 bases. This CDR3 spans 17 amino acids. In germline, CDR1 is MNHEY, CDR2 SMNVEV (reference sequence).

J is TRBJ1-1 and V is TRBV19; D not resolved. Trimming left V 3 bases short and J 2 bases short, with 7 bases between. The CDR3 length is 13 residues. CDR1 and CDR2 (germline): LNHDA, SQIVND (reference sequence). The CDR3 DNA reads TGTGCCAGTAGTATGGTCGGTAACACTGAAGCTTTCTTT. Residues: CASSMVGNTEAFF.

CDR3 in amino acids: CAISVLSGNEQYF. CDR3 bases: TGTGCCATCAGTGTCCTTAGCGGTAACGAGCAGTACTTC. J is TRBJ2-7 and V is TRBV10-3, with TRBD2 as a possible D gene (6 bases). Germline CDR1 and CDR2: ENHRY and SYGVKD. The V end lost 4 bases, the J end lost 5 bases, and 12 bases lay between the germline ends. The CDR3 has 13 amino acids.

The chain couples TRBV6-1 to TRBJ2-7, with 8 bases fitting TRBD1. Germline CDR1 is MNHNS and CDR2 is SASEGT. The V and J ends lost 7 bases and 1 base, in that order; junction bases with no gene match: 6. The CDR3 consists of 14 residues. The CDR3 DNA reads as TGTGCCAGCATCCGGACAGGGTTATCCTACGAGCAGTACTTC. The encoded protein is CASIRTGLSYEQYF.

This clone was counted a single time. The sample holds other DNA sequences that translate to the same CDR3. This sequence joins TRBV30 and TRBJ1-1; D is unclear. This CDR3 region has 13 residues. Trimming took 2 bases from V and 1 from J, leaving 8 bases between them. Germline assignment: CDR1 GTSNPN and CDR2 SVGIG (reference sequence). For the CDR3, the DNA is TGTGCCTGGAGTCGTCAGACGAACACTGAAGCTTTCTTT. This encodes CAWSRQTNTEAFF.

This chain connects TRBV5-1 to TRBJ1-1, with a tentative D call TRBD1 (6 bases). Germline values: CDR1 SGHRS, CDR2 YFSETQ. The CDR3 sequence is 15 residues long. V was clipped by 0 bases and J by 2 bases, with 11 bases between them. CDR3 residues: CASSLGTAENTEAFF. The CDR3 bases are TGCGCCAGCAGCTTGGGGACAGCCGAAAACACTGAAGCTTTCTTT. Full variable domain (rest looked up from reference TRBV5-1 and TRBJ1-1): KAGVTQTPRYLIKTRGQQVTLSCSPISGHRSVSWYQQTPGQGLQFLFEYFSETQRNKGNFPGRFSGRQFSNSRSEMNVSTLELGDSALYLCASSLGTAENTEAFFGQGTRLTVV.

This chain joins TRBV5-6 and TRBJ2-3; 11 nucleotides match TRBD2. With 6 bases clipped from V and 5 bases from J, the junction kept 14 bases outside the gene matches. This CDR3 spans 17 amino acids. Looked up from germline, CDR1 is SGHDT and CDR2 is YYEEEE. CDR3 amino acids: CASTQLAGVKLGDTQYF. Written as DNA, the CDR3 is TGTGCCAGCACCCAACTAGCGGGAGTGAAACTGGGAGATACGCAGTATTTT.

A remark on this clone: Other DNA sequences within the sample encode an identical CDR3. This chain joins TRBV30 and TRBJ1-5; 9 bases match TRBD1. J was trimmed by 4 bases and V by 0 bases; bases with no gene match: 1. Per the germline V gene, CDR1 is GTSNPN and CDR2 is SVGIG (reference sequence). The CDR3 spans 14 residues. In DNA, the CDR3 is TGTGCCTGGAGTGTAGGGACAGGGAATCAGCCCCAGCATTTT. Translated: CAWSVGTGNQPQHF.

The chain is built from TRBV7-2 and TRBJ2-5; 10 bases line up with TRBD1. The germline V gene has CDR1 SGHTA and CDR2 FQGNSA. CDR3 length: 15 amino acids. With V trimmed by 3 bases and J by 4 bases, 5 bases remained unmatched. The CDR3 reads CASSFSTGGGETQYF. CDR3 DNA sequence: TGTGCCAGCAGCTTCTCGACAGGGGGCGGAGAGACCCAGTACTTC.

The chain couples TRBV5-5 to TRBJ1-1, with 7 positions matching TRBD1. Germline V gene data show CDR1 as SGHKS and CDR2 as YYEKEE (reference sequence). J was trimmed by 0 bases and V by 3 bases; bases with no gene match: 2. The CDR3 is 14 amino acids. The CDR3 DNA reads as TGTGCCAGCAGCTGGGACAGCTTGAACACTGAAGCTTTCTTT. Its protein product is CASSWDSLNTEAFF.